In this sample, the clone carrying this TCR beta chain turned up many times. TCRdb re-called the 5' RACE reads through MiXCR, storing one row per CDR3 protein. In the table there are 35,000 to 45,000 distinct CDR3 sequences, about 7.6% of which are singletons. The time point was: blood at routine non-recurrence follow-up after resection. These data come from a study of spatial heterogeneity in lung cancer. The CDR3 totals 15 residues. Looked up from germline, CDR1 is SNHLY and CDR2 is FYNNEI. The ends were cut back, 1 base at V and 0 bases at J, with 8 bases in the middle. The TCR originated in a male donor with early-stage non-small cell lung cancer. Here the sequenced sample was PBMCs, taken at follow-up. V and J are TRBV2 and TRBJ2-3; D might be TRBD2 (5 bases). CDR3 amino acids: CASSEGRGSTDTQYF. CDR3 sequence (DNA): TGTGCCAGCAGTGAAGGACGCGGGAGCACAGATACGCAGTATTTT.